Listed below are T cell receptor beta chains from one sample, sequenced in a study of T cells after yellow fever vaccination. TCRdb independently ran MiXCR on the 5' RACE reads; one entry per CDR3 protein. Of 300,000 to 350,000 distinct CDR3 sequences in the sample, 3.5% to 4.5% were seen once. The sequenced sample was PBMCs, obtained 5 days after the yellow fever booster vaccination. These receptors originate from a man younger than 35 who received the YFV17D yellow fever vaccine. Both conserved end residues are part of each CDR3. D genes are given only for firm matches. Rows give clone size only sometimes, using once, few, many, or a class for an expanded clone.

V gene	J gene	D gene	clone size	CDR3 protein	CDR3 DNA
TRBV18	TRBJ2-1	TRBD1	NA	CASSPLGQGWNEQFF	TGTGCCAGCTCACCCTTGGGACAGGGGTGGAATGAGCAGTTCTTC
TRBV14	TRBJ1-3	NA	NA	CASSWAVGNTIYF	TGTGCCAGCAGCTGGGCGGTGGGAAACACCATATATTTT
TRBV29-1	TRBJ1-1	NA	few	CSVALQGMNTEAFF	TGCAGCGTCGCTTTACAGGGAATGAACACTGAAGCTTTCTTT
TRBV7-2	TRBJ1-4	NA	NA	CASRLGYLTNEKLFF	TGTGCCAGCAGATTAGGGTACTTAACTAATGAAAAACTGTTTTTT
TRBV4-1	TRBJ2-5	TRBD2	NA	CASSKAGVTQETQYF	TGCGCCAGCAGTAAAGCGGGGGTTACTCAAGAGACCCAGTACTTC
TRBV2	TRBJ1-1	NA	NA	CASSDPPGATEAFF	TGTGCCAGCAGTGACCCGCCTGGAGCCACTGAAGCTTTCTTT
TRBV6-1	TRBJ2-5	NA	few	CASSELDRDHQTQYF	TGTGCCAGCAGTGAACTCGACAGAGACCATCAGACCCAGTACTTC
TRBV2	TRBJ1-5	NA	few	CASRGSDHSNQPQHF	TGTGCCAGCAGGGGGTCAGACCATAGCAATCAGCCCCAGCATTTT
TRBV7-2	TRBJ1-2	NA	many	CASSLAPGAVGYTF	TGTGCCAGCAGCTTAGCGCCAGGGGCCGTTGGCTACACCTTC
TRBV6-1	TRBJ2-1	NA	NA	CASSGTGRTGEQFF	TGTGCCAGCAGTGGGACGGGGAGAACGGGAGAGCAGTTCTTC
TRBV19	TRBJ2-5	TRBD2	NA	CASSGGETSQETQYF	TGTGCCAGTAGTGGGGGGGAAACAAGCCAAGAGACCCAGTACTTC
TRBV9	TRBJ2-2	NA	few	CASSPHTGELFF	TGTGCCAGCAGCCCTCACACCGGGGAGCTGTTTTTT
TRBV20-1	TRBJ1-4	NA	many	CSARHSLEKLFF	TGCAGTGCTAGGCACAGCCTGGAAAAACTGTTTTTT
TRBV6-5	TRBJ2-1	NA	NA	CASSYSQPLRGHRDEQFF	TGTGCCAGCAGTTACTCCCAGCCTCTGAGAGGGCACAGGGATGAGCAGTTCTTC
TRBV28	TRBJ1-2	TRBD1	many	CASSFGQGANYGYTF	TGTGCCAGCAGTTTTGGTCAGGGGGCGAACTATGGCTACACCTTC
TRBV29-1	TRBJ2-3	NA	NA	CSVERGASTDTQYF	TGCAGCGTTGAACGGGGGGCGAGCACAGATACGCAGTATTTT
TRBV18	TRBJ2-2	NA	NA	CASSPRDATGELFF	TGTGCCAGCTCACCAAGGGACGCCACCGGGGAGCTGTTTTTT
TRBV3-1	TRBJ2-3	NA	few	CASSLISGGRTDTQYF	TGTGCCAGCAGCCTAATTAGCGGCGGGCGCACAGATACGCAGTATTTT
TRBV7-9	TRBJ2-5	NA	few	CASSLVERRAVRRRPQETQYF	TGTGCCAGCAGCTTAGTCGAGCGGAGGGCTGTGAGACGACGTCCCCAAGAGACCCAGTACTTC
TRBV5-1	TRBJ2-2	NA	NA	CASSLAWQGTGELFF	TGCGCCAGCAGCTTGGCATGGCAGGGCACCGGGGAGCTGTTTTTT
TRBV7-9	TRBJ1-1	TRBD1	few	CASSLKGQGPRNTEAFF	TGTGCCAGCAGCTTAAAGGGACAGGGGCCCCGGAACACTGAAGCTTTCTTT
TRBV12-3/TRBV12-4	TRBJ2-7	TRBD2	NA	CASSLYSGDNEQYF	TGTGCCAGCAGTTTATACAGCGGGGATAACGAGCAGTACTTC
TRBV7-9	TRBJ2-7	NA	NA	CASSPGRVSSYEQYF	TGTGCCAGCAGCCCCGGACGGGTGAGCTCCTACGAGCAGTACTTC
TRBV3-1	TRBJ2-7	NA	few	CASSPNQAYEQYF	TGTGCCAGCAGCCCAAACCAAGCCTACGAGCAGTACTTC
TRBV2	TRBJ2-1	NA	NA	CASVTDGGRNEQFF	TGTGCCAGCGTTACAGATGGGGGTCGGAATGAGCAGTTCTTC
TRBV7-6	TRBJ2-2	TRBD2	NA	CASSTRLADTGELFF	TGTGCCAGCAGCACCCGACTAGCAGACACCGGGGAGCTGTTTTTT
TRBV6-5	TRBJ1-3	NA	few	CASSYGEAGGNTIYF	TGTGCCAGCAGTTACGGGGAAGCTGGTGGAAACACCATATATTTT
TRBV28	TRBJ2-6	TRBD1	NA	CASSVPGQVDNVLTF	TGTGCCAGCAGTGTCCCGGGACAGGTCGACAACGTCCTGACTTTC
TRBV2	TRBJ1-2	NA	NA	CASSEWPDPNYGYTF	TGTGCCAGCAGTGAATGGCCGGATCCTAACTATGGCTACACCTTC
TRBV7-2	TRBJ2-3	TRBD2	NA	CASSRSSGGAGDTQYF	TGTGCCAGCAGCCGATCTAGCGGGGGGGCCGGGGATACGCAGTATTTT
TRBV15	TRBJ2-5	NA	NA	CATSTPRGSETQYF	TGTGCCACCAGCACCCCCAGGGGATCGGAGACCCAGTACTTC
TRBV7-9	TRBJ1-1	NA	many	CASSLAQGPNEAFF	TGTGCCAGCAGCTTAGCCCAGGGGCCGAATGAAGCTTTCTTT
TRBV6-5	TRBJ1-6	NA	NA	CASSYSISSSYNSPLHF	TGTGCCAGCAGTTACTCGATCTCCAGCTCCTATAATTCACCCCTCCACTTT